The 26 T cell receptor beta chains listed next were all sequenced from one sample in a study of T cells in localized non-small cell lung cancer. The protocol was immunoSEQ multiplex PCR, while the TCRdb copy is restricted to in-frame clones and leaves out a portion. The table includes under 35,000 clones, roughly 75% detected once. Source: peripheral blood, taken before any cancer treatment. The source of these receptors is a male donor older than 55 with stage III squamous cell lung carcinoma.

This chain links TRBV27 with TRBJ2-7, with a weak D call TRBD1 (6 bases). This CDR3 comprises 14 residues. V lost 1 base, J lost 6 bases, and 13 bases lay in between. Per the germline V gene, CDR1 is MNHEY and CDR2 is SMNVEV (reference sequence). CDR3 region: CASSLFYRAGEQYF. DNA for the CDR3: TGTGCCAGCAGTTTATTCTACAGGGCGGGCGAGCAGTACTTC.

This clone has more than one count but fewer than ten. J is TRBJ2-1 and V is TRBV5-1, with D possibly being TRBD2 (6 bases). The CDR3 contains 15 residues. Trimming stripped 5 bases from V and 2 bases from J, with 14 bases between. CDR1 is SGHRS and CDR2 is YFSETQ in the germline V gene. The CDR3 region has the DNA TGCGCCAGCAGGGGGGACGGGAGTCCCTACAATGAGCAGTTCTTC. It encodes CASRGDGSPYNEQFF.

The V and J genes are TRBV6-6 and TRBJ2-7, with 9 positions matching TRBD1. Germline V gene lookup returns CDR1 MNHNY and CDR2 SVGAGI (reference sequence). V lost 6 bases to trimming and J lost 2 bases; unmatched junction nucleotides: 8. The CDR3 totals 15 residues. The CDR3: CASRVRDRETYEQYF. CDR3 DNA sequence: TGTGCCAGCAGAGTTAGGGACAGGGAAACCTACGAGCAGTACTTC.

This clone was picked up one time. The chain employs TRBV7-3 and TRBJ2-7, with 8 nucleotides matching TRBD1. The CDR3 covers 15 residues. Germline V gene lookup returns CDR1 SGHTA and CDR2 FQGTGA. Germline trimming cut 4 bases from V and 12 bases from J; bases unmatched to any gene: 17. Here the CDR3 DNA reads TGTGCCAGCAGCTATAAAGGGACAGGCCTAACTGTCGGGTACTTC. This sequence encodes CASSYKGTGLTVGYF.

The chain carries TRBV2 and TRBJ1-2; no clear D. Deletions cut 7 bases from V and 7 bases from J, with 13 bases between. CDR1 is SNHLY, CDR2 FYNNEI, per germline. The CDR3 is 12 amino acids. This CDR3 is CASKASGGGYTF. As DNA, the CDR3 is TGTGCCAGCAAAGCCTCCGGAGGTGGCTACACCTTC.

The table lists this clone with a few counts. CDR3 sequence (DNA): TGTGCCAGCAGCTTCTTGAGTGGAAACACCATATATTTT. Protein sequence: CASSFLSGNTIYF. This sequence joins TRBV5-4 and TRBJ1-3; D ambiguous. CDR1 and CDR2 (germline): SGHNT, YYREEE (reference sequence). The ends were cut back, 2 bases at V and 3 bases at J, with 6 bases in the middle. This CDR3 spans 13 amino acids.

The rearrangement joins TRBV5-1 to TRBJ1-1, with D unresolved. This CDR3 spans 13 amino acids. CDR1 SGHRS and CDR2 YFSETQ come from the germline V gene. Trimming removed 4 bases at V and 2 bases at J, with 9 bases between. DNA for the CDR3: TGCGCCAGCAGCCCGGACGGTAACACTGAAGCTTTCTTT. Its translation: CASSPDGNTEAFF. Filled out from reference TRBV5-1 and TRBJ1-1, the complete variable domain reads KAGVTQTPRYLIKTRGQQVTLSCSPISGHRSVSWYQQTPGQGLQFLFEYFSETQRNKGNFPGRFSGRQFSNSRSEMNVSTLELGDSALYLCASSPDGNTEAFFGQGTRLTVV.

The genes are TRBV28 and TRBJ1-2; maybe TRBD1 (5 bases). CDR3 length: 12 residues. Trimming shortened V by 6 bases and J by 7 bases, and 12 bases separated the two germline ends. Germline CDR1 MDHEN, CDR2 SYDVKM. DNA of the CDR3: TGTGCCAGCAGCAGAGGGGCGATTGGCTACACCTTC. Translated, it gives CASSRGAIGYTF.

The V gene is TRBV5-6, the J gene TRBJ2-7; D possibly uses TRBD1 or TRBD2 (5 bases each). V lost 3 bases and J 7 bases, leaving 14 bases between the germline ends. The CDR3 covers 13 residues. Germline CDR1 and CDR2: SGHDT and YYEEEE. CDR3 loop: CASSSGAGREQYF. The CDR3 coding sequence is TGTGCCAGCAGCTCCGGGGCAGGGAGAGAGCAGTACTTC.

The chain joins TRBV15 to TRBJ2-5; D is tentatively TRBD1 or TRBD2 (5 bases each). Germline CDR1 is LNHNV and CDR2 is YYDKDF (reference sequence). Trimming pared 0 bases from V and 5 bases from J, leaving 13 bases between. The CDR3 spans 15 residues. CDR3 region: CATSRDPGTWETQYF. As DNA, the CDR3 is TGTGCCACCAGCAGAGATCCGGGGACGTGGGAGACCCAGTACTTC.

This clone has more than one count but fewer than ten. The rearrangement joins TRBV5-4 to TRBJ1-2, with unresolved D. Germline lookup yields CDR1 SGHNT and CDR2 YYREEE (reference sequence). This CDR3 is built from 14 residues. Trimming removed 4 bases at V and 4 bases at J, with 14 bases between. The CDR3 reads CASSSMTEAYGYTF. CDR3 nucleotides: TGTGCCAGCAGCAGTATGACTGAAGCCTATGGCTACACCTTC.

This clone was observed a handful of times. This rearrangement joins TRBV19 to TRBJ2-3; 10 nucleotides match TRBD2. In germline, CDR1 is LNHDA, CDR2 SQIVND (reference sequence). V lost 8 bases to trimming and J lost 0 bases; unmatched junction nucleotides: 8. The CDR3 has 16 amino acids. CDR3 sequence reads: CASASGRGSSTDTQYF. The CDR3 region has the DNA TGTGCCAGTGCTAGCGGGAGAGGGTCTAGCACAGATACGCAGTATTTT.

The chain uses TRBV5-6 and TRBJ1-2; 8 bases are a match to TRBD1. The CDR3 consists of 13 residues. CDR1 and CDR2 (germline): SGHDT, YYEEEE. V was clipped by 5 bases and J by 4 bases; unmatched bases: 4. This CDR3 reads CASRYGTGYGYTF. CDR3 in DNA: TGTGCCAGCAGATACGGGACAGGCTATGGCTACACCTTC.

In this sample, this clone turned up a few times. V gene TRBV6-5 combines with J gene TRBJ1-4; 9 bases fit TRBD1. The V segment lost 1 base and the J segment 4 bases; nucleotides outside the gene matches: 4. The germline V gene encodes CDR1 MNHEY and CDR2 SVGAGI. The CDR3 covers 16 residues. The DNA for the CDR3 is TGTGCCAGCAGTTACTTACAGGGGGCCGGTAATGAAAAACTGTTTTTT. Its translation is CASSYLQGAGNEKLFF.

J is TRBJ2-2 and V is TRBV9, with 7 bases aligning to TRBD1. Germline CDR1 and CDR2: SGDLS and YYNGEE. The CDR3 has 19 amino acids. The V gene end was trimmed by 4 bases and the J gene end by 2 bases; junction bases not matched to a gene: 17. CDR3 region: CASSPHLTTGPLNTGELFF. CDR3 sequence (DNA): TGTGCCAGCAGCCCACACCTTACGACAGGGCCACTAAACACCGGGGAGCTGTTTTTT. Complete variable domain (other parts from reference TRBV9 and TRBJ2-2): DSGVTQTPKHLITATGQRVTLRCSPRSGDLSVYWYQQSLDQGLQFLIQYYNGEERAKGNILERFSAQQFPDLHSELNLSSLELGDSALYFCASSPHLTTGPLNTGELFFGEGSRLTVL.

The gene calls are TRBV9 and TRBJ2-1; 10 bases align to TRBD2. CDR3 length equals 16 residues. The trim removed 4 bases at V and 10 bases at J, leaving 14 bases unmatched. Germline loops: CDR1 SGDLS, CDR2 YYNGEE. CDR3 residues: CASSPRSSGGFREQFF. The CDR3 DNA reads TGTGCCAGCAGCCCCCGTTCTAGCGGGGGATTTAGGGAGCAGTTCTTC. The full variable domain, rest sourced from reference TRBV9 and TRBJ2-1, is DSGVTQTPKHLITATGQRVTLRCSPRSGDLSVYWYQQSLDQGLQFLIQYYNGEERAKGNILERFSAQQFPDLHSELNLSSLELGDSALYFCASSPRSSGGFREQFFGPGTRLTVL.

The rearrangement uses TRBV19 and TRBJ2-1; D remains ambiguous. Trimming stripped 5 bases from V and 0 bases from J, with 11 bases between. The germline CDR1 and CDR2 sequences are LNHDA and SQIVND (reference sequence). The CDR3 spans 15 residues. The CDR3, as DNA: TGTGCCAGTAGTCCCCCCGGGTTCTCCTACAATGAGCAGTTCTTC. Its protein product is CASSPPGFSYNEQFF.

The rearrangement joins TRBV11-2 to TRBJ2-2; D is unresolved. Germline-derived CDR1 and CDR2 are SGHAT and FQNNGV. The V end was cut by 5 bases, the J end by 3 bases, with 7 bases between. CDR3 length: 13 residues. Here the CDR3 reads CASSQYDTGELFF. CDR3 nucleotide sequence: TGTGCCAGCAGCCAGTACGACACCGGGGAGCTGTTTTTT. Using reference TRBV11-2 and TRBJ2-2 for the parts outside the CDR3, the full variable domain is EAGVAQSPRYKIIEKRQSVAFWCNPISGHATLYWYQQILGQGPKLLIQFQNNGVVDDSQLPKDRFSAERLKGVDSTLKIQPAKLEDSAVYLCASSQYDTGELFFGEGSRLTVL.

The V gene is TRBV5-4, the J gene TRBJ1-2; 7 nucleotides align to TRBD1. Germline values: CDR1 SGHNT, CDR2 YYREEE (reference sequence). J gave up 6 bases and V 2 bases, and 4 bases lay outside the gene matches. CDR3 size: 13 residues. CDR3 sequence (DNA): TGTGCCAGCAGCTTTCAGGGGGAGGATGGCTACACCTTC. This encodes CASSFQGEDGYTF.

This clone has more than one count but fewer than ten. The rearrangement uses TRBV6-4 and TRBJ1-6; D perhaps matches TRBD1 (6 bases). V was shortened by 2 bases and J by 10 bases, with 12 bases between the two germline ends. Germline loops: CDR1 MRHNA, CDR2 SNTAGT. The CDR3 is 14 amino acids. The CDR3 is CASSDVPGASPLHF. The CDR3 coding sequence is TGTGCCAGCAGTGACGTGCCAGGGGCATCACCCCTCCACTTT.

V and J are TRBV14 and TRBJ2-1; D perhaps matches TRBD2 (5 bases). V was cut by 1 base and J by 4 bases, with 11 bases left in between. This CDR3 spans 15 amino acids. CDR1 SGHDN and CDR2 FVKESK come from the germline V gene. CDR3 protein: CASSQVGRFYNEQFF. The CDR3 coding sequence is TGTGCCAGCAGCCAAGTTGGGAGATTTTACAATGAGCAGTTCTTC. Combining the CDR3 with reference TRBV14 and TRBJ2-1 gives the whole variable domain EAGVTQFPSHSVIEKGQTVTLRCDPISGHDNLYWYRRVMGKEIKFLLHFVKESKQDESGMPNNRFLAERTGGTYSTLKVQPAELEDSGVYFCASSQVGRFYNEQFFGPGTRLTVL.

This clone showed up just once. V usage is TRBV6-1 and J usage is TRBJ2-7; D gene ambiguous. Germline assignment: CDR1 MNHNS and CDR2 SASEGT. Trimming pared 1 base from V and 6 bases from J, leaving 19 bases between. CDR3 size: 16 residues. CDR3 bases: TGTGCCAGCAGTGAAGTTTACGGGTCTCGCGGTCCCGAGCAGTACTTC. Residues: CASSEVYGSRGPEQYF.

This clone showed up just once. The genes are TRBV7-9 and TRBJ2-1; 10 nucleotides align to TRBD2. The V segment lost 0 bases and the J segment 3 bases; nucleotides outside the gene matches: 2. The CDR3 contains 16 residues. CDR1 SEHNR and CDR2 FQNEAQ come from the germline V gene (reference sequence). The CDR3 loop is CASSLAGTSVYNEQFF. In DNA form, the CDR3 reads TGTGCCAGCAGCTTAGCCGGGACTAGCGTCTACAATGAGCAGTTCTTC.

This clone was counted a single time. The chain combines TRBV18 with TRBJ2-3; 7 bases match TRBD1. With V trimmed by 2 bases and J by 0 bases, 5 bases remained unmatched. Germline V lookup: CDR1 KGHSH, CDR2 LQKENI. The CDR3 covers 16 residues. The CDR3 nucleotides are TGTGCCAGCTCACCAGTCGGGACAGTCAGCACAGATACGCAGTATTTT. This gives the protein CASSPVGTVSTDTQYF.

This sequence joins TRBV6-1 and TRBJ1-2, with unresolved D. This CDR3 spans 15 amino acids. Per the germline V gene, CDR1 is MNHNS and CDR2 is SASEGT. Trimming stripped 1 base from V and 1 base from J, with 10 bases between. CDR3 region: CASSEGPGLNYGYTF. The CDR3 nucleotides are TGTGCCAGCAGTGAAGGACCAGGCCTTAACTATGGCTACACCTTC.

The chain combines TRBV19 with TRBJ1-4; possible D gene TRBD1, 6 bases. Germline V gene lookup returns CDR1 LNHDA and CDR2 SQIVND (reference sequence). V gave up 6 bases and J gave up 2 bases, with 10 bases separating them. The CDR3 contains 14 residues. DNA for the CDR3: TGTGCCAGTAGCCGGACAGTGACTAATGAAAAACTGTTTTTT. It encodes CASSRTVTNEKLFF.